This TCR beta chain came from a study of blood T cell repertoires in COVID-19. For the study at large: Samples taken during acute and convalescent COVID-19 were collected in the United States, Italy and Spain. T cells, B-cell-depleted T cells, or PBMCs supplied cDNA or gDNA.

Original handling: For nucleated cells, counts were estimated from reference gene primer amplification. The table came from immunoSEQ multiplex PCR; TCRdb's copy has only in-frame clones and leaves some out. That table supplies the V and J calls and clone size; D and trimming were determined from the DNA. The sample records 250,000 to 400,000 clones, around 90% being singletons. Patients at the Seattle site were enrolled during active infection and followed longitudinally. Germline values: CDR1 MDHEN, CDR2 SYDVKM. The CDR3 runs to 16 residues. V was shortened by 7 bases and J by 4 bases, with 17 bases between the two germline ends.

The clonotype was recovered from a woman aged 25 to 45 with COVID-19, enrolled during active disease. The source material was peripheral blood. The V and J genes are TRBV28 and TRBJ2-6; D gene unclear. The CDR3 is CASTDHGGVGANVLTF. In nucleotides, the CDR3 is TGTGCCAGCACCGATCACGGCGGCGTAGGGGCCAACGTCCTGACTTTC. Full variable domain (rest looked up from reference TRBV28 and TRBJ2-6): DVKVTQSSRYLVKRTGEKVFLECVQDMDHENMFWYRQDPGLGLRLIYFSYDVKMKEKGDIPEGYSVSREKKERFSLILESASTNQTSMYLCASTDHGGVGANVLTFGAGSRLTVL.